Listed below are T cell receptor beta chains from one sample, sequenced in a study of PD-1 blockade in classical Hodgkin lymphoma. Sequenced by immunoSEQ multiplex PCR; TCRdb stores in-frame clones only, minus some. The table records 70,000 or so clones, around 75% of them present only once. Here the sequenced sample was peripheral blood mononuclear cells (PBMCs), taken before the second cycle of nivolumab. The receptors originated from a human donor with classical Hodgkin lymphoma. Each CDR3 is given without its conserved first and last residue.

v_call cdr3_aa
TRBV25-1 ASSVGGNSGANVLT
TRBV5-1 ASTPGDPGNTIY
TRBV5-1 ASSLPLLAGAYNEQF
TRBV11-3 ASSPRGLVLETQY
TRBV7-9 ASSLGGSQGLYGYT
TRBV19 ASSFRDSGIYEQY
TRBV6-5 ASTRDQSPYEQY
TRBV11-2 ASSLGGTNEKLF
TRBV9 ASTLTGAVWEKLF
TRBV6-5 ASSYSVGGGYNEQF
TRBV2 ARSGTMVADTQY
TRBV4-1 ASSQAPGFRSYEQY
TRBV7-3 ASSLVAGTADTQY
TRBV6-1 ASKFTSNQPQH
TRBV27 ASSGTGGAYEQY
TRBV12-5 ASGLVIRDREEKLF
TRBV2 ASSEATSNQPQH
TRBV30 AWNGGSSYNEQF
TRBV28 ASSLSPGGYT
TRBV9 ASSVSDGRYT
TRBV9 ASSPHSGANVLT
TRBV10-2 ASSEGPGSQPQH
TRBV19 ASSISSKPQPQH
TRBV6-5 ASRNGQISSAF
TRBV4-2 ASSRQGNEQY
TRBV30 AWRQGGSETQY
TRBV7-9 ASSSGVGGTEAF
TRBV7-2 ASSYPPSEQY
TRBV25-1 APSYNEQF
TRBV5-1 ASTVQASTDTQY
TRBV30 AWSLLGRESYEQY
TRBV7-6 ASSLITSSYNEQF
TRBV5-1 ASSLAGGWNEQF
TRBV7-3 ASSLRQGEGETQY
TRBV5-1 ASSLMPGVDTEAF
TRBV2 ASSGTLGAAF
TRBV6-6 ASSYSMQAELGYT
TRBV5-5 ASSLGQDYEQY
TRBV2 ASSEWGGIYEQY
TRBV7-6 ASSPGDHQPQH
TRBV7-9 ASSFGGQETQY
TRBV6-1 ASSDGDGFREKLF
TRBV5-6 ASSLDRGLTDTQY
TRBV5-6 ASSLGQSSYEQY
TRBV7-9 ASSLRQGDDTQY
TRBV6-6 ASSYGRQENGYT
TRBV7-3 ASSLITGHEQF
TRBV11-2 ASSSSGGQGGEQY
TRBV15 ASSSDYQETQY
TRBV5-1 ASSLTGDYGYT
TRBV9 ASSPGTSGGRADTQY
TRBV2 ASRNGRFDEQF
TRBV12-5 ASGFSGHGNTIY
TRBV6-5 ASSWQGALADTQY